What follows are 31 T cell receptor beta chains derived from one specimen sequenced in a study of shared clonotypes between healthy human individuals (TCRdb year 2020). Libraries were prepared through the immunoSEQ multiplex PCR assay. What TCRdb holds here is the immuneACCESS table cut down to in-frame rearrangements. Part of the clones is not present; checked against another copy, under half of the missing clones reflect an unresolved V gene, and the others are unexplained. In all, the sample holds 1,500,000 or so clones, and around 97% of those were seen once. The top ten clones comprise approximately 1.1% of the sample. The sample consisted of naive CD4+ T cells sorted from blood. This specimen's cell subset or site label, interpreted: CD45RA+ positively selected. The receptor source for this set is a man aged 30-40 years in good health.

The chain uses TRBV5-1 and TRBJ2-2; D uncertain. The CDR3 totals 16 residues. The ends were cut back, 0 bases at V and 0 bases at J, with 9 bases in the middle. CDR1 and CDR2 from the germline V gene are SGHRS and YFSETQ. The CDR3 bases are TGCGCCAGCAGCTTGGTTAGCCCACCGAACACCGGGGAGCTGTTTTTT. This codes for CASSLVSPPNTGELFF.

This clone has only a few counts. The chain employs TRBV10-3 and TRBJ2-1; TRBD2 is a possible D gene (6 bases). The CDR3 contains 13 residues. Germline CDR1 and CDR2: ENHRY and SYGVKD. Trimming left V 4 bases short and J 3 bases short, with 7 bases between. CDR3: CAISVDYYNEQFF. The CDR3 DNA is TGTGCCATCAGTGTGGACTACTACAATGAGCAGTTCTTC.

This clone was counted a single time. This sequence joins TRBV20-1 and TRBJ1-5; D perhaps matches TRBD1 (6 bases). The V gene's germline CDR1 is DFQATT and CDR2 SNEGSKA (reference sequence). This CDR3 has 11 residues. The germline V and J ends were trimmed by 6 bases and 7 bases, with 10 bases remaining between them. CDR3 sequence: CSAQGPQPQHF. CDR3 nucleotides: TGCAGTGCCCAGGGGCCCCAGCCCCAGCATTTT.

The V gene is TRBV19, the J gene TRBJ2-1; 9 bases match TRBD2. Germline V gives CDR1 LNHDA, CDR2 SQIVND (reference sequence). Trimming at V came to 5 bases and at J to 10 bases, leaving 12 bases not matched to a gene. The CDR3 extends over 15 amino acids. In nucleotides, the CDR3 is TGTGCCAGTAGTCTTGGGACTAGCACTCGGAGGGAGCAGTTCTTC. Amino acid sequence: CASSLGTSTRREQFF. The full variable domain, completed using reference TRBV19 and TRBJ2-1, is DGGITQSPKYLFRKEGQNVTLSCEQNLNHDAMYWYRQDPGQGLRLIYYSQIVNDFQKGDIAEGYSVSREKKESFPLTVTSAQKNPTAFYLCASSLGTSTRREQFFGPGTRLTVL.

The CDR3 DNA sequence: TGCGCCAGCGGGCCGGACCCCGAGCGGGAGCAGTACTTC. Protein product: CASGPDPEREQYF. The V gene is TRBV10-1, the J gene TRBJ2-7; tentatively, D is TRBD2 (5 bases). Per germline, CDR1 WNHNN and CDR2 SYGVQD (reference sequence). CDR3 length: 13 residues. Between the trimmed V and J ends, which lost 8 bases and 7 bases, there was a span of 18 bases.

The chain has TRBV6-4 and TRBJ2-1; the match to TRBD2 covers 9 bases. The junction had 8 bases not matched to a gene; V was cut back by 0 bases and J by 5 bases. Germline values: CDR1 MRHNA, CDR2 SNTAGT. The length of the CDR3 is 17 residues. The CDR3 region is CASSDSPGLASHNEQFF. Written as DNA, the CDR3 is TGTGCCAGCAGTGACTCACCGGGACTAGCATCACACAATGAGCAGTTCTTC.

The genes are TRBV25-1 and TRBJ2-2, with TRBD2 matching 14 bases. V gave up 4 bases and J gave up 3 bases; unmatched junction bases: 7. The CDR3 spans 18 residues. Looked up from germline, CDR1 is MGHDK and CDR2 is SYGVNS. The CDR3 DNA reads as TGTGCCAGCAGTGGGGGGGGACTAGCGGGAGCCCACACCGGGGAGCTGTTTTTT. Its translation is CASSGGGLAGAHTGELFF. Using reference TRBV25-1 and TRBJ2-2 for the parts outside the CDR3, the full variable domain is EADIYQTPRYLVIGTGKKITLECSQTMGHDKMYWYQQDPGMELHLIHYSYGVNSTEKGDLSSESTVSRIRTEHFPLTLESARPSHTSQYLCASSGGGLAGAHTGELFFGEGSRLTVL.

The gene calls are TRBV5-1 and TRBJ2-1; 8 bases are shared with TRBD2. The CDR3 spans 17 residues. Trimming cost V 0 bases and J 1 base; bases outside gene matches: 6. Looked up from germline, CDR1 is SGHRS and CDR2 is YFSETQ. The CDR3 region is CASSLAAGATSYNEQFF. Written as DNA, the CDR3 is TGCGCCAGCAGCTTGGCAGCGGGAGCGACATCCTACAATGAGCAGTTCTTC.

CDR3 residues: CASSGQALPYEQYF. CDR3 coding DNA: TGTGCCAGCAGCGGACAGGCCCTCCCCTACGAGCAGTACTTC. The V gene is TRBV13, the J gene TRBJ2-7, with 7 bases fitting TRBD1. This CDR3 is 14 amino acids long. V gave up 5 bases and J gave up 2 bases; unmatched junction bases: 6. CDR1 is PRHDT and CDR2 is FYEKMQ in the germline V gene (reference sequence).

This chain links TRBV30 with TRBJ2-3, with 8 positions matching TRBD2. The CDR3 totals 15 residues. CDR1 GTSNPN and CDR2 SVGIG come from the germline V gene (reference sequence). V was pared by 2 bases and J by 4 bases, with 8 bases of the junction left unmatched. In nucleotides, the CDR3 is TGTGCCTGGAGTCCCGGAGTAGCGGGACCAGATACGCAGTATTTT. Translating gives CAWSPGVAGPDTQYF.

The count of this clone is one. A far larger clone is one nucleotide away, so this likely arose from a read error. This chain connects TRBV25-1 to TRBJ2-7; D possibly corresponds to TRBD1 (6 bases). CDR1 and CDR2 from the germline V gene are MGHDK and SYGVNS. V lost 4 bases, J lost 3 bases, and 7 bases lay in between. The CDR3 runs to 12 residues. DNA of the CDR3: TGTGCCAGCAGTGGGACAGTCTACGAGCAGTACTTC. It translates to CASSGTVYEQYF.

The chain joins TRBV9 to TRBJ2-1; no clear D gene. The CDR3 extends over 17 amino acids. CDR1 is SGDLS and CDR2 is YYNGEE in the germline V gene. Trimming shortened V by 3 bases and J by 3 bases, and 19 bases separated the two germline ends. This CDR3 is CASSATVSSYIYNEQFF. CDR3 nucleotides: TGTGCCAGCAGCGCAACTGTCTCTTCCTACATCTACAATGAGCAGTTCTTC.

In the case of this clone: Other DNA sequences of this sample code for an identical CDR3. The J gene is TRBJ2-7, the V gene TRBV5-1; TRBD2 is a possible D gene (6 bases). The CDR3 contains 14 residues. Germline lookup yields CDR1 SGHRS and CDR2 YFSETQ. The V end lost 4 bases, the J end lost 4 bases, and 15 bases lay between the germline ends. CDR3 sequence reads: CASSIRDSSYEQYF. CDR3 DNA sequence: TGCGCCAGCAGCATCCGGGACTCTTCATACGAGCAGTACTTC. Full variable domain (outside the CDR3, taken from reference TRBV5-1 and TRBJ2-7): KAGVTQTPRYLIKTRGQQVTLSCSPISGHRSVSWYQQTPGQGLQFLFEYFSETQRNKGNFPGRFSGRQFSNSRSEMNVSTLELGDSALYLCASSIRDSSYEQYFGPGTRLTVT.

This sequence joins TRBV4-1 and TRBJ2-2; D unclear. In germline, CDR1 is MGHRA, CDR2 YSYEKL. Trimming removed 2 bases from V and 3 bases from J, with 10 bases in between. The length of the CDR3 is 15 residues. CDR3 coding DNA: TGCGCCAGCAGCCAACCTTGGACGGACACCGGGGAGCTGTTTTTT. It encodes CASSQPWTDTGELFF.

The chain is built from TRBV5-6 and TRBJ2-5; the match to TRBD2 covers 9 bases. The CDR3 is 16 residues long. Germline V CDR1 and CDR2: SGHDT, YYEEEE. V lost 4 bases to trimming and J lost 2 bases; unmatched junction nucleotides: 9. In DNA, the CDR3 is TGTGCCAGCAGCCTCGGTGGTAGCGGGAGTCAAGAGACCCAGTACTTC. Protein sequence: CASSLGGSGSQETQYF.

This clone came up a few times. In the same sample, other DNA sequences code for this CDR3. V usage is TRBV5-1 and J usage is TRBJ2-5; 7 nucleotides align to TRBD2. The CDR3 runs 13 residues. The ends lost 0 bases at V and 4 bases at J; junction bases unmatched: 0. Germline CDR1 is SGHRS and CDR2 is YFSETQ. CDR3 loop: CASSLAGGETQYF. The CDR3 coding sequence is TGCGCCAGCAGCTTGGCGGGAGGAGAGACCCAGTACTTC.

The genes are TRBV5-4 and TRBJ1-4; TRBD1 matches 10 bases. CDR3 length: 14 residues. CDR1 and CDR2 from the germline V gene are SGHNT and YYREEE (reference sequence). With 4 bases clipped from V and 8 bases from J, the junction kept 5 bases outside the gene matches. CDR3 amino acids: CASSVGQGFEKLFF. CDR3 DNA: TGTGCCAGCAGCGTGGGACAGGGGTTCGAAAAACTGTTTTTT.

The chain couples TRBV4-1 to TRBJ2-5; D call uncertain. Germline loops: CDR1 MGHRA, CDR2 YSYEKL. V lost 1 base and J 5 bases, leaving 8 bases between the germline ends. The CDR3 length is 13 residues. In DNA form, the CDR3 reads TGCGCCAGCAGCCAAGGGAATCGCGAGACCCAGTACTTC. Amino acid sequence: CASSQGNRETQYF.

This sequence joins TRBV11-2 and TRBJ1-4, with D hard to call. V dropped 2 bases and J dropped 7 bases, with 11 bases sitting between them. CDR1 is SGHAT, CDR2 FQNNGV, per germline. The CDR3 is 14 residues long. The CDR3 DNA sequence: TGTGCCAGCAGCTTATCCTATCGAAGTGAAAAACTGTTTTTT. As protein: CASSLSYRSEKLFF.

This clone has only one observation. This rearrangement joins TRBV11-2 to TRBJ2-7; D unresolved. Germline loops: CDR1 SGHAT, CDR2 FQNNGV. The length of the CDR3 is 14 residues. With 5 bases removed from V and 2 bases from J, the gap between germline ends came to 13 bases. The CDR3 DNA is TGTGCCAGCAGCCCCCGACGCAACACCTACGAGCAGTACTTC. Protein product: CASSPRRNTYEQYF.

The chain couples TRBV9 to TRBJ2-7, with a possible D match to TRBD2 (5 bases). Germline CDR1 and CDR2: SGDLS and YYNGEE. The V and J ends lost 0 bases and 4 bases respectively, with 11 bases between them. The CDR3 is 14 amino acids. CDR3 sequence reads: CASSVAAEHYEQYF. The CDR3, as DNA: TGTGCCAGCAGCGTAGCAGCGGAGCATTACGAGCAGTACTTC.

The chain uses TRBV9 and TRBJ2-7; 11 bases are shared with TRBD2. V trimming: 4 bases; J trimming: 6 bases; junction bases outside the gene matches: 15. The V gene's germline CDR1 is SGDLS and CDR2 YYNGEE. CDR3 size: 17 residues. CDR3 nucleotide sequence: TGTGCCAGCAGCCCCCGGGCTAGCGGGAGGTATGCGGGCGAGCAGTACTTC. Translated, it gives CASSPRASGRYAGEQYF.

The rearrangement joins TRBV23-1 to TRBJ2-5, with unresolved D. TRBV23-1 is sorted into the ORF group, with uncertain function. The CDR3 is 16 amino acids. The ends were cut back, 1 base at V and 0 bases at J, with 12 bases in the middle. The CDR3: CASSQYPQGNQETQYF. The DNA of the CDR3 is TGCGCCAGCAGTCAATACCCACAAGGGAACCAAGAGACCCAGTACTTC.

This chain connects TRBV11-3 to TRBJ2-2; 11 bases agree with TRBD2. This CDR3 is built from 17 residues. V dropped 0 bases and J dropped 6; count of bases not matched to a gene: 6. The germline V gene encodes CDR1 SGHNT and CDR2 YENEEA. CDR3 in DNA: TGTGCCAGCAGCTTAGATCTGGTAGCGGGAGGGCCCGGGGAGCTGTTTTTT. It yields the protein CASSLDLVAGGPGELFF.

The chain uses TRBV27 and TRBJ1-1; D is ambiguous. The CDR3 length is 16 residues. Per the germline V gene, CDR1 is MNHEY and CDR2 is SMNVEV (reference sequence). V lost 5 bases to trimming and J lost 6 bases, with 22 bases between them. The CDR3 bases are TGTGCCAGCAGTCCGAGCGTTGGACGGGATTCCGCTGAAGCTTTCTTT. Translation gives CASSPSVGRDSAEAFF.

With regard to this clone: This specimen includes other DNA sequences encoding the same CDR3. The V gene is TRBV5-1, the J gene TRBJ2-3; TRBD2 matches at 15 bases. Germline CDR1 reads SGHRS; CDR2 reads YFSETQ. V shed 4 bases and J 1 base; nucleotides not matched to a gene: 7. The CDR3 runs 18 residues. CDR3 loop: CASSPGLAGGPGTDTQYF. As DNA, the CDR3 is TGCGCCAGCAGCCCCGGACTAGCGGGAGGGCCGGGCACAGATACGCAGTATTTT.

As regards this clone: A read error may produce the germline difference seen at one junction end. V and J are TRBV7-7 and TRBJ1-1; the D is unclear. The CDR3 totals 13 residues. Germline CDR1 and CDR2: SSHAT and FNYEAQ (reference sequence). The DNA of the CDR3 is TGTGCTAGCAGCTCGGCAGAGAACACTGAAGCTTTCTTT. It specifies CASSSAENTEAFF.

J is TRBJ1-3 and V is TRBV18; unclear D gene. The CDR3 totals 17 residues. Trimming took 5 bases from V and 2 from J, leaving 19 bases between them. CDR1 and CDR2 from the germline V gene are KGHSH and LQKENI. The CDR3 nucleotides read TGTGCCAGCTCAACGGCAGAGGGAAGGGCGACTGGAAACACCATATATTTT. Protein sequence: CASSTAEGRATGNTIYF.

V is TRBV29-1 and J is TRBJ2-7; 10 positions agree with TRBD2. Germline lookup yields CDR1 SQVTM and CDR2 ANQGSEA. The V gene end was trimmed by 6 bases and the J gene end by 2 bases; junction bases not matched to a gene: 7. This CDR3 is 14 amino acids long. The CDR3 loop is CSVELAGIPYEQYF. The CDR3 nucleotides are TGCAGCGTGGAACTAGCGGGAATCCCCTACGAGCAGTACTTC.

This rearrangement joins TRBV2 to TRBJ2-5; TRBD2 is a possible D gene (6 bases). Trimming took 4 bases from V and 2 from J, leaving 11 bases between them. The CDR3 consists of 14 residues. Germline CDR1 is SNHLY and CDR2 is FYNNEI. The CDR3 DNA sequence: TGTGCCAGCAGTGTTCGGGCGGGGCAAGAGACCCAGTACTTC. Translated: CASSVRAGQETQYF.

The rearrangement joins TRBV19 to TRBJ2-1, with unresolved D. This CDR3 contains 13 residues. The V and J ends lost 9 bases and 3 bases respectively, with 12 bases between them. The V gene's germline CDR1 is LNHDA and CDR2 SQIVND (reference sequence). Here the CDR3 reads CASGREVYNEQFF. The CDR3 nucleotides are TGTGCCAGCGGACGTGAGGTCTACAATGAGCAGTTCTTC.